These 6 T cell receptor beta chains were sequenced from one sample in a study of T cell repertoires in cytomegalovirus infection. Antigen specificity for these receptors is unknown. TCRdb re-called the reads with MiXCR, one entry per CDR3 protein. This table has around 310,000 distinct CDR3 sequences, 25% to 35% appearing once. Sample: cultured PBMCs, taken from culture after CMV antigen stimulation. The source is a human donor in good health (CMV status not recorded). Some clones in this sample may be carry-over from other donors' samples.

This chain joins TRBV15 and TRBJ1-5; D unclear. CDR3 size: 15 residues. Per the germline V gene, CDR1 is LNHNV and CDR2 is YYDKDF (reference sequence). Trimming took 5 bases from V and 0 from J, leaving 11 bases between them. The CDR3 nucleotides are TGTGCCACCAGCTCTTTACCGTATAGCAATCAGCCCCAGCATTTT. Encoded protein: CATSSLPYSNQPQHF.

The chain couples TRBV12-3 or TRBV12-4 to TRBJ2-1, with D uncertain. V was trimmed by 4 bases and J by 3 bases, leaving 7 bases between them. CDR3 size: 13 residues. The chain's CDR3 is CASSSDGYNEQFF. For the CDR3, the DNA is TGTGCCAGCAGTTCGGACGGCTACAATGAGCAGTTCTTC.

The rearrangement joins TRBV7-6 to TRBJ2-1, with TRBD2 identical over 8 bases. V dropped 5 bases and J dropped 9; count of bases not matched to a gene: 9. This CDR3 region has 14 residues. Germline values: CDR1 SGHVS, CDR2 FNYEAQ. The CDR3 DNA reads TGTGCCAGCAGCGTTCGGACTAGCACAAGTGAGCAGTTCTTC. This codes for CASSVRTSTSEQFF.

V usage is TRBV10-3 and J usage is TRBJ1-2; D may be TRBD1 (6 bases). From germline, CDR1 is ENHRY and CDR2 SYGVKD. This CDR3 is 13 amino acids long. V was shortened by 5 bases and J by 6 bases, with 13 bases between the two germline ends. DNA for the CDR3: TGTGCCATCAGTCCGAGGGAGGGGGATGGCTACACCTTC. Encoded protein: CAISPREGDGYTF.

V and J are TRBV4-1 and TRBJ2-7; D might be TRBD2 (6 bases). The CDR3 is 17 residues long. CDR1 is MGHRA, CDR2 YSYEKL, per germline. The V end lost 3 bases, the J end lost 4 bases, and 22 bases lay between the germline ends. The CDR3 nucleotides are TGCGCCAGCAGCCAGGAACCCCCAAGAGGGAGGAGGTACGAGCAGTACTTC. Protein sequence: CASSQEPPRGRRYEQYF.

The chain has TRBV7-2 and TRBJ2-1, with D uncertain. Trimming took 8 bases from V and 0 from J, leaving 14 bases between them. Germline CDR1 and CDR2: SGHTA and FQGNSA. The CDR3 runs 15 residues. The CDR3 spells CASLPFYSSYNEQFF. The CDR3 DNA follows: TGTGCCAGCCTCCCCTTCTATAGCTCCTACAATGAGCAGTTCTTC.